These 9 T cell receptor beta chains were sequenced from one sample in a study of chemoradiotherapy in HPV16-positive cancers. Repertoires were generated with immunoSEQ multiplex PCR, while TCRdb's copy carries only in-frame clones and drops some. The repertoire includes tens of thousands of clones, roughly 86% of them detected once, and 4% to 4.5% sits in the top ten. This specimen consisted of blood, obtained from a patient who underwent chemoradiotherapy. The origin of the receptors is a human donor with HPV-associated anogenital cancer.

This clone was detected a few times. At one end the junction does not follow the germline gene, possibly because of a read error. The rearrangement uses TRBV4-1 and TRBJ1-1, with D tentatively TRBD1 (5 bases). Germline V CDR1 and CDR2: MGHRA, YSYEKL. CDR3 length: 13 amino acids. In nucleotides, the CDR3 is TGCGCCAGCAGCCAAGCAGGGAACGCTGAAGCTTTCTTT. It encodes CASSQAGNAEAFF.

This chain uses TRBV11-2 with TRBJ2-2; D might be TRBD2 (5 bases). The CDR3 is 15 amino acids. Trimming stripped 3 bases from V and 4 bases from J, with 12 bases between. Germline V gene data show CDR1 as SGHAT and CDR2 as FQNNGV. Written as DNA, the CDR3 is TGTGCCAGCAGCTTTTTTGGGAGTACCACCGGGGAGCTGTTTTTT. Protein: CASSFFGSTTGELFF. The full variable domain, rest sourced from reference TRBV11-2 and TRBJ2-2, is EAGVAQSPRYKIIEKRQSVAFWCNPISGHATLYWYQQILGQGPKLLIQFQNNGVVDDSQLPKDRFSAERLKGVDSTLKIQPAKLEDSAVYLCASSFFGSTTGELFFGEGSRLTVL.

The table lists this clone with a few counts. The rearrangement uses TRBV19 and TRBJ1-5; D not certain. Between the trimmed V and J ends, which lost 5 bases and 1 base, there was a span of 9 bases. The germline gives CDR1 LNHDA, CDR2 SQIVND (reference sequence). This CDR3 has 14 amino acids. The CDR3 nucleotides read TGTGCCAGTAGTCCCCTCAGGAGCAATCAGCCCCAGCATTTT. It codes for CASSPLRSNQPQHF. The whole variable domain, remainder taken from reference TRBV19 and TRBJ1-5, is DGGITQSPKYLFRKEGQNVTLSCEQNLNHDAMYWYRQDPGQGLRLIYYSQIVNDFQKGDIAEGYSVSREKKESFPLTVTSAQKNPTAFYLCASSPLRSNQPQHFGDGTRLSIL.

The V and J genes are TRBV27 and TRBJ1-1, with no clear D. V was cut by 5 bases and J by 0 bases, with 7 bases left in between. Germline CDR1 MNHEY, CDR2 SMNVEV (reference sequence). CDR3 length: 13 amino acids. CDR3 sequence: CASSPALNTEAFF. Written as DNA, the CDR3 is TGTGCCAGCAGTCCCGCGCTGAACACTGAAGCTTTCTTT.

This chain uses TRBV29-1 with TRBJ1-1, with D maybe TRBD1 (5 bases). Germline loops: CDR1 SQVTM, CDR2 ANQGSEA. V shed 6 bases and J shed 11 bases, with 22 bases lying between them. CDR3 length: 13 residues. This chain's CDR3 is CSVALGESATAFF. The CDR3 DNA is TGCAGCGTCGCGTTGGGGGAATCGGCAACGGCTTTCTTT.

CDR3: CASGGGERGTGSYNEQFF. The CDR3 nucleotides read TGTGCCAGCGGCGGGGGTGAGCGGGGGACAGGTTCCTACAATGAGCAGTTCTTC. This chain links TRBV11-2 with TRBJ2-1; D might be TRBD1 or TRBD2, each matching 8 bases. Germline loops: CDR1 SGHAT, CDR2 FQNNGV. V was cut by 8 bases and J by 1 base, with 24 bases left in between. This CDR3 is built from 18 residues.

The chain joins TRBV14 to TRBJ2-5, with D perhaps matching TRBD1 (5 bases). Germline-derived CDR1 and CDR2 are SGHDN and FVKESK. The CDR3 has 14 residues. V lost 6 bases and J lost 9, with 20 bases in between. Here the CDR3 DNA reads TGTGCCAGCAGTCCCCAGACAGTGACTTCGGCCCAGTACTTC. Translated: CASSPQTVTSAQYF.

Here the CDR3 reads CAWKVRLNTGELFF. Written as DNA, the CDR3 is TGTGCCTGGAAGGTCAGACTAAACACCGGGGAGCTGTTTTTT. The gene calls are TRBV30 and TRBJ2-2, with TRBD2 as a possible D gene (5 bases). Trimming pared 4 bases from V and 2 bases from J, leaving 11 bases between. Germline V gene lookup returns CDR1 GTSNPN and CDR2 SVGIG (reference sequence). The CDR3 sequence is 14 residues long.

The gene calls are TRBV7-6 and TRBJ2-5; D gene unclear. V was clipped by 5 bases and J by 3 bases, with 4 bases between them. CDR3 length equals 11 residues. Germline V gene data show CDR1 as SGHVS and CDR2 as FNYEAQ. The DNA of the CDR3 is TGTGCCAGCAGCACAGAAGAGACCCAGTACTTC. Residues: CASSTEETQYF.